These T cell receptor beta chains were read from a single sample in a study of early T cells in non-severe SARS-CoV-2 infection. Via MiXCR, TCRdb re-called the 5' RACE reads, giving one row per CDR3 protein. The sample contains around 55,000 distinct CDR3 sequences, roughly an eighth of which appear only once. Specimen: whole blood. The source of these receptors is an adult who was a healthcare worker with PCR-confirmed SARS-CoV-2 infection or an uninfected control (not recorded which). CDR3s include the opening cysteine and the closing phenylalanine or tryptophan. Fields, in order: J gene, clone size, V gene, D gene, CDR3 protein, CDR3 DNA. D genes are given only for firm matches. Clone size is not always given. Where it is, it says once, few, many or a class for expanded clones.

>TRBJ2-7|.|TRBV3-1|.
CASSPDGVPTYEQYF
TGTGCCAGCAGCCCGGACGGGGTCCCTACCTACGAGCAGTACTTC
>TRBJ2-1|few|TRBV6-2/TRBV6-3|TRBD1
CASSPTRQGPWYNEQFF
TGTGCCAGCAGTCCCACCCGACAGGGGCCCTGGTACAATGAGCAGTTCTTC
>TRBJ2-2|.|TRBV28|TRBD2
CATLFAGGIGELFF
TGTGCCACACTATTTGCGGGAGGAATCGGGGAGCTGTTTTTT
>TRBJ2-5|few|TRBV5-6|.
CASSFGGWGPQETQYF
TGTGCCAGCAGCTTTGGAGGGTGGGGCCCACAAGAGACCCAGTACTTC
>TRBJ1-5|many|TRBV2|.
CASGTSNSNQPQHF
TGTGCCAGCGGGACATCTAATAGCAATCAGCCCCAGCATTTT
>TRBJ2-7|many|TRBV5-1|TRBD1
CASSRTGVLYEQYF
TGCGCCAGCAGCCGGACAGGGGTCCTCTACGAGCAGTACTTC
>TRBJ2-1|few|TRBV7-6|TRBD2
CASSLRLAGGYEQFF
TGTGCCAGCAGCTTAAGACTAGCGGGAGGGTATGAGCAGTTCTTC
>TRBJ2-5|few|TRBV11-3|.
CASSQTVQETQYF
TGTGCCAGCAGCCAAACGGTCCAAGAGACCCAGTACTTC
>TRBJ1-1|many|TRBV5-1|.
CASRGRLNTEAFF
TGCGCCAGCCGGGGACGTTTGAACACTGAAGCTTTCTTT
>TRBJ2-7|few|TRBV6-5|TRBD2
CASRPGTSDEQYF
TGTGCCAGCAGACCCGGGACTAGCGACGAGCAGTACTTC
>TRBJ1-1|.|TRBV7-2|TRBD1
CASSLVQGDEAFF
TGTGCCAGCAGCTTAGTACAGGGGGATGAAGCTTTCTTT
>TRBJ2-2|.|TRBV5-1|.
CASSLGGPDTGELFF
TGCGCCAGCAGCTTGGGAGGGCCGGACACCGGGGAGCTGTTTTTT
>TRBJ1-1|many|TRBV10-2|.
CASNQGMNTEAFF
TGCGCCAGCAATCAGGGCATGAACACTGAAGCTTTCTTT
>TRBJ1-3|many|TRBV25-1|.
CASSEYKGVGNTIYF
TGTGCCAGCAGTGAATATAAGGGGGTTGGAAACACCATATATTTT
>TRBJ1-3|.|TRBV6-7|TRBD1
CASTQGQGASSCSFLTGNTIYF
TGTGCCAGCACCCAGGGACAGGGGGCTTCCTCCTGCAGCTTCCTGACTGGAAACACCATATATTTT
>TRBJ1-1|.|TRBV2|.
CASNAGKSNTEAFF
TGTGCCAGCAATGCAGGGAAGTCGAACACTGAAGCTTTCTTT
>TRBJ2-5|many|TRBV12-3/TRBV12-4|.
CASSLVGETQYF
TGTGCCAGCAGTTTGGTTGGGGAGACCCAGTACTTC
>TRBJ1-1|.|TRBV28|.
CASSLGIRVEAFF
TGTGCCAGCAGTTTAGGGATTAGAGTAGAAGCTTTCTTT
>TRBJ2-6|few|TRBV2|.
CASSRGSGANVLTF
TGTGCCAGCAGCCGGGGCTCCGGGGCCAACGTCCTGACTTTC
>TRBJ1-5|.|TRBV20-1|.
CSAQGGGYSNQPQHF
TGCAGTGCCCAAGGCGGGGGATATAGCAATCAGCCCCAGCATTTT
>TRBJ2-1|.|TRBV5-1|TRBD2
CASSLGGLDNEQFF
TGCGCCAGCAGCTTAGGGGGACTAGACAATGAGCAGTTCTTC
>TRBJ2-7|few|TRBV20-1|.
CSAAEQGRLYEQYF
TGCAGTGCTGCTGAACAGGGGAGGCTCTACGAGCAGTACTTC
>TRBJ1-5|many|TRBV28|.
CASSLRWLRNQPQHF
TGTGCCAGCAGTTTGAGATGGCTGCGCAATCAGCCCCAGCATTTT
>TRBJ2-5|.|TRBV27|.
CASRPAGIQETQYF
TGTGCCAGCAGGCCGGCGGGGATCCAAGAGACCCAGTACTTC
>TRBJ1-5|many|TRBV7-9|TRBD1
CASSQPGQGHQPQHF
TGTGCCAGCAGCCAACCGGGACAGGGGCATCAGCCCCAGCATTTT
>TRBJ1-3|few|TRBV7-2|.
CASSLRAGISSENTIYF
TGTGCCAGCAGCTTACGGGCAGGAATAAGCTCTGAAAACACCATATATTTT
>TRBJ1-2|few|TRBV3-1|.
CASSWGYYGYTF
TGTGCCAGCTCCTGGGGGTACTATGGCTACACCTTC
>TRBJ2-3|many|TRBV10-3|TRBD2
CAISEPGLGVVTDTQYF
TGTGCCATCAGTGAACCGGGACTAGGAGTGGTCACAGATACGCAGTATTTT
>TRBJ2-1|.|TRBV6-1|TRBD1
CASSEWDRGYNEQFF
TGTGCCAGCAGTGAATGGGACAGGGGTTACAATGAGCAGTTCTTC
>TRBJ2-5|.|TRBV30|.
CAWSVGASKTQYF
TGTGCCTGGAGTGTAGGGGCCTCAAAGACCCAGTACTTC
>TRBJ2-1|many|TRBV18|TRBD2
CASSVGTSGNTGNEQFF
TGTGCCAGCTCAGTCGGGACTAGCGGGAATACTGGAAATGAGCAGTTCTTC
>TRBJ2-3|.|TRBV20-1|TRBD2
CSAGLTSGGPRDTQYF
TGCAGTGCTGGGCTTACTAGCGGAGGCCCAAGGGATACGCAGTATTTT
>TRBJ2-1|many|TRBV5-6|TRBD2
CASSPGTRSNEQFF
TGTGCCAGCAGCCCTGGGACTAGATCCAATGAGCAGTTCTTC
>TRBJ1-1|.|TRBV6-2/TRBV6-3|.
CASSYPTFF
TGTGCCAGCAGTTACCCCACTTTCTTT
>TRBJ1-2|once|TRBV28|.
CASRVTSNYGYTF
TGTGCCAGCAGGGTTACAAGTAACTATGGCTACACCTTC
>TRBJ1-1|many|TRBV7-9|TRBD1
CASSQTDRANTEAFF
TGTGCCAGCAGCCAAACCGACAGGGCGAACACTGAAGCTTTCTTT
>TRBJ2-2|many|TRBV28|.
CASSLSAGELFF
TGTGCCAGCAGTTTATCAGCCGGGGAGCTGTTTTTT
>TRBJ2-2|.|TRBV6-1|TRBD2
CASTQLSGRDTGELFF
TGTGCCAGCACTCAACTTAGCGGGAGAGACACCGGGGAGCTGTTTTTT
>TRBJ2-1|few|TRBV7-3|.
CASSRSTTTGPSSYNEQFF
TGTGCCAGCAGTCGATCGACAACGACCGGACCTAGCTCCTACAATGAGCAGTTCTTC
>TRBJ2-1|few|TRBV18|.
CASSPRTDTYNEQFF
TGTGCCAGCTCACCACGAACGGACACCTACAATGAGCAGTTCTTC
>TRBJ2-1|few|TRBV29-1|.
CSVQGGRGKDEQFF
TGCAGCGTTCAAGGAGGGAGGGGGAAGGATGAGCAGTTCTTC
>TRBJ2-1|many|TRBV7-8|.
CASSLSGSYNEQFF
TGTGCCAGCAGCTTATCCGGCTCCTACAATGAGCAGTTCTTC
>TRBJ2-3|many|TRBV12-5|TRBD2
CASAYGEGRTDTQYF
TGTGCTAGTGCTTACGGGGAGGGACGGACAGATACGCAGTATTTT
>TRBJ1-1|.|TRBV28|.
CASSLGEAFF
TGTGCCAGCAGTTTAGGCGAAGCTTTCTTT
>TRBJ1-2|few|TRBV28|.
CASSLGKGRKNYGYTF
TGTGCCAGCAGTTTGGGTAAAGGGCGGAAGAACTATGGCTACACCTTC